One T cell receptor (beta chain) is described in this entry. Its antigen is currently unknown. With V trimmed by 5 bases and J by 6 bases, 10 bases remained unmatched. The CDR3 sequence is 15 residues long. The germline V gene has CDR1 LGHNA and CDR2 YNFKEQ. The protocol was immunoSEQ multiplex PCR, while the TCRdb copy is restricted to in-frame clones and leaves out a portion. Of roughly 280,000 clones listed, 65% to 90% are singletons. The donors were members of the validation cohort comprising over 90 subjects, separate from the approximately 630-subject first cohort. The data were taken from a study of cytomegalovirus exposure and HLA in healthy donors. The study, taken as a whole, reports: Within the approximately 130 validation repertoires, first-cohort TCR clusters tended to co-occur, according to a later analysis. Three chains linked to CMV were shown in vitro to be specific for CMV antigens. Reportedly, diagnosis of cytomegalovirus status by the classifier showed high specificity and sensitivity.

The specimen was PBMCs. The gene calls are TRBV4-2 and TRBJ2-7, with 10 bases lining up with TRBD2. This clonotype was sampled from a woman between 18 and 29 years old in good health and CMV-seronegative. The DNA of the CDR3 is TGTGCCAGCAGCGCAGGACTAGCGGCAAAGGTCGAGCAGTACTTC. It specifies CASSAGLAAKVEQYF.